This passage covers 14 T cell receptor beta chains from one sample sequenced in a study of cytomegalovirus exposure and HLA in healthy donors. PCR employed 60 Vbeta and 13 Jbeta primers. The data were produced by immunoSEQ multiplex PCR, yet TCRdb's version contains in-frame clones alone and is incomplete. The sample has 100,000 to 150,000 clones, about 76% seen once. The sequencing input was PBMCs. Every receptor here comes from a woman aged 40 to 50 in good health and CMV-seronegative.

J is TRBJ1-3 and V is TRBV10-1, with D hard to call. V lost 6 bases to trimming and J lost 0 bases, with 6 bases between them. The length of the CDR3 is 13 residues. Per germline, CDR1 WNHNN and CDR2 SYGVQD (reference sequence). In DNA, the CDR3 is TGCGCCAGCAGCCCTAACTCTGGAAACACCATATATTTT. Translated: CASSPNSGNTIYF.

This clone was recorded only once. The chain employs TRBV4-1 and TRBJ2-7; 12 bases are a match to TRBD1. The CDR3 has 15 amino acids. In germline, CDR1 is MGHRA, CDR2 YSYEKL. The ends lost 4 bases at V and 5 bases at J; junction bases unmatched: 6. CDR3 coding DNA: TGCGCCAGCAGCCCGCCGGGACAGGGGGCTCACGAGCAGTACTTC. Protein: CASSPPGQGAHEQYF.

The chain has TRBV2 and TRBJ1-1; TRBD1 agrees at 9 bases. J was trimmed by 5 bases and V by 6 bases; bases with no gene match: 7. The germline V gene encodes CDR1 SNHLY and CDR2 FYNNEI. CDR3 length: 14 residues. DNA for the CDR3: TGTGCCAGCAGATTGGGACAGGGAAGAACTGAAGCTTTCTTT. It specifies CASRLGQGRTEAFF.

The chain couples TRBV5-1 to TRBJ1-2; D not certain. V was clipped by 5 bases and J by 0 bases, with 5 bases between them. The CDR3 extends over 12 amino acids. Germline lookup yields CDR1 SGHRS and CDR2 YFSETQ. This CDR3 is CASRPANYGYTF. Here the CDR3 DNA reads TGCGCCAGCAGACCAGCTAACTATGGCTACACCTTC.

The J gene is TRBJ1-1, the V gene TRBV4-1; TRBD1 might be the D (5 bases). This CDR3 comprises 15 residues. Germline loops: CDR1 MGHRA, CDR2 YSYEKL. The V and J ends lost 0 bases and 3 bases respectively, with 11 bases between them. CDR3 DNA sequence: TGCGCCAGCAGCCAAGAGGCGACAGTGTACACTGAAGCTTTCTTT. This sequence encodes CASSQEATVYTEAFF.

J is TRBJ1-1 and V is TRBV11-3; D not resolved. Per germline, CDR1 SGHNT and CDR2 YENEEA. Trimming removed 0 bases at V and 2 bases at J, with 4 bases between. The CDR3 is 13 residues long. Here the CDR3 reads CASSLDTNTEAFF. CDR3 in DNA: TGTGCCAGCAGCTTAGATACAAACACTGAAGCTTTCTTT.

The rearrangement links TRBV5-1 to TRBJ2-3, with 8 bases aligning to TRBD2. Germline loops: CDR1 SGHRS, CDR2 YFSETQ. The CDR3 has 14 residues. The J segment lost 6 bases and the V segment lost 4 bases, leaving 7 bases of the junction unmatched. CDR3 sequence (DNA): TGCGCCAGCAGCGCAGGGACTAGTACCGATACGCAGTATTTT. It is translated as CASSAGTSTDTQYF.

This clone showed up just a few times. This chain connects TRBV6-1 to TRBJ1-2; D is unresolved. Deletions cut 7 bases from V and 4 bases from J, with 4 bases between. Per germline, CDR1 MNHNS and CDR2 SASEGT. CDR3 length equals 10 residues. This chain's CDR3 is CASMAYGYTF. CDR3 DNA: TGTGCCAGCATGGCCTATGGCTACACCTTC.

The rearrangement links TRBV5-5 to TRBJ2-1, with D possibly TRBD1 on 6 matching bases. Germline V gene data show CDR1 as SGHKS and CDR2 as YYEKEE (reference sequence). This CDR3 is built from 16 residues. The ends were cut back, 4 bases at V and 0 bases at J, with 14 bases in the middle. CDR3 bases: TGTGCCAGCAGCATATCCGGGACAAGCTCCTACAATGAGCAGTTCTTC. This translates into CASSISGTSSYNEQFF.

This clone was seen a single time. V gene TRBV6-5 combines with J gene TRBJ1-2; 7 nucleotides line up with TRBD1. Unmatched junction bases numbered 5, after V lost 6 bases and J lost 4 bases. CDR3 length: 13 residues. Germline CDR1 reads MNHEY; CDR2 reads SVGAGI. As DNA, the CDR3 is TGTGCCAGCAGCCCGACAGGGTTCTATGGCTACACCTTC. Translating gives CASSPTGFYGYTF.

CDR3 amino acids: CASSLGYVTSGQFF. The CDR3 DNA follows: TGTGCCAGCAGCTTAGGATATGTCACGTCCGGTCAGTTCTTC. The gene calls are TRBV7-8 and TRBJ2-1; D call uncertain. Trimming removed 1 base at V and 13 bases at J, with 17 bases between. Germline values: CDR1 SGHVS, CDR2 FQNEAQ. The CDR3 runs to 14 residues.

In this sample, this clone turned up once. The genes are TRBV4-1 and TRBJ1-3, with 9 bases fitting TRBD1. The CDR3 runs 17 residues. The ends lost 4 bases at V and 4 bases at J; junction bases unmatched: 11. Germline values: CDR1 MGHRA, CDR2 YSYEKL. The CDR3 DNA is TGCGCCAGCAGCCGCGGACAGGGGTCCTTAGCCGGAAACACCATATATTTT. This gives the protein CASSRGQGSLAGNTIYF.

The chain employs TRBV7-9 and TRBJ1-1; tentative D call: TRBD1 (6 bases). The CDR3 extends over 16 amino acids. V gave up 4 bases and J gave up 2 bases, with 17 bases separating them. The germline V gene has CDR1 SEHNR and CDR2 FQNEAQ (reference sequence). The CDR3 bases are TGTGCCAGCAGCTCGCCTGGACAGTTCCCCAACACTGAAGCTTTCTTT. It encodes CASSSPGQFPNTEAFF.

The chain joins TRBV14 to TRBJ1-1, with 7 bases matching TRBD1. The V gene's germline CDR1 is SGHDN and CDR2 FVKESK. This CDR3 contains 14 residues. V lost 3 bases, J lost 1 base, and 2 bases stayed unmatched. The CDR3 is CASSHRGKNTEAFF. DNA of the CDR3: TGTGCCAGCAGCCACAGGGGGAAGAACACTGAAGCTTTCTTT.